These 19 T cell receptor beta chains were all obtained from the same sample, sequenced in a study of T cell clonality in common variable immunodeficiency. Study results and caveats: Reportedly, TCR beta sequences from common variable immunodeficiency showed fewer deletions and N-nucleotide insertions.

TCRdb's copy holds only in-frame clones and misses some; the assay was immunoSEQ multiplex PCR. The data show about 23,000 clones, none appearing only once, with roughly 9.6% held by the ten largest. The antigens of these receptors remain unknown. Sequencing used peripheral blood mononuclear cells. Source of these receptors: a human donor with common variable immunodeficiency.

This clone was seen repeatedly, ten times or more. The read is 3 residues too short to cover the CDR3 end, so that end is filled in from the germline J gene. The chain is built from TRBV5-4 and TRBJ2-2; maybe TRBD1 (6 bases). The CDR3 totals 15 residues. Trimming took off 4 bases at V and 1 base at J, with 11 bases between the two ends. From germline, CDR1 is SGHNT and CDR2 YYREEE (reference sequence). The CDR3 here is CASSTGTLNTGELFF. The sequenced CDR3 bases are TGTGCCAGCAGCACCGGGACACTGAACACCGGGGAG.

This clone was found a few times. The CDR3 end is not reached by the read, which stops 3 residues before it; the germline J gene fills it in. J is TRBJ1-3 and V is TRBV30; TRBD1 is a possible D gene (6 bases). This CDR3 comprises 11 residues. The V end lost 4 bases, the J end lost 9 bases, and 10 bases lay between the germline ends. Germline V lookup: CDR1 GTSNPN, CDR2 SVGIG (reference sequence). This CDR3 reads CAWKARGTIYF. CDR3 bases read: TGTGCCTGGAAAGCCAGGGGCACC.

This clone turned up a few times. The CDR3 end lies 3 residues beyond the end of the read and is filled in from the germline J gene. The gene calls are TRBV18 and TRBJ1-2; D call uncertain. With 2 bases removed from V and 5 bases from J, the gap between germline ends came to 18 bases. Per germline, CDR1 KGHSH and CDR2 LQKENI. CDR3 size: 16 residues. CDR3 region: CASSPLAAGLGYGYTF. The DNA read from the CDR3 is TGTGCCAGCTCACCATTGGCCGCCGGACTTGGTTATGGC.

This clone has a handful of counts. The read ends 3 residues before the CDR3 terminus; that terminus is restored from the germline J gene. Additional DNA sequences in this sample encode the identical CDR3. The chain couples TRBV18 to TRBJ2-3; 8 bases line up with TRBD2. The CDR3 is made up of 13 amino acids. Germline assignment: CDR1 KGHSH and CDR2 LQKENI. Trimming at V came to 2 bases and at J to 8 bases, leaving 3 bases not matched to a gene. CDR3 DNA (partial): TGTGCCAGCTCACCAGCGGGGGGTGGTACG. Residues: CASSPAGGGT. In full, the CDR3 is CASSPAGGGTQYF. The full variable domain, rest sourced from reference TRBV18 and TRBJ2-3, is NAGVMQNPRHLVRRRGQEARLRCSPMKGHSHVYWYRQLPEEGLKFMVYLQKENIIDESGMPKERFSAEFPKEGPSILRIQQVVRGDSAAYFCASSPAGGGTQYFGPGTRLTVL.

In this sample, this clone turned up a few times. The CDR3 loop is CASRPRGAGGPTGELFF. The sequenced part of the CDR3 DNA is TGTGCCAGCAGGCCCAGGGGGGCGGGGGGCCCCACCGGGGAG. This chain connects TRBV2 to TRBJ2-2, with a weak D call TRBD2 (8 bases). The read terminates 3 residues ahead of where the CDR3 ends, so the germline J gene completes it. With 6 bases removed from V and 4 bases from J, the gap between germline ends came to 21 bases. The CDR3 length is 17 residues. Germline assignment: CDR1 SNHLY and CDR2 FYNNEI.

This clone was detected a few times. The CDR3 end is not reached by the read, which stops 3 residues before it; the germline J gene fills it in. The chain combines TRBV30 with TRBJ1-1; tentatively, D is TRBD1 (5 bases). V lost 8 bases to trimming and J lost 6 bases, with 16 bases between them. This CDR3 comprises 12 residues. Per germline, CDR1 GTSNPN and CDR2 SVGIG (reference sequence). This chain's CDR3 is CARKGIGAEAFF. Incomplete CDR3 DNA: TGTGCCCGGAAGGGGATTGGGGCTGAA.

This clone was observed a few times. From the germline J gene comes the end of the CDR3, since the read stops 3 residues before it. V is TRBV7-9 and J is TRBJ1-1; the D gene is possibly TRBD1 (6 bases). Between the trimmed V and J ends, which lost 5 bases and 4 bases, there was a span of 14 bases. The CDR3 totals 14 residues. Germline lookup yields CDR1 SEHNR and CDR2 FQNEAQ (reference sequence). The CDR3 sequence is CASSVQGTGTEAFF. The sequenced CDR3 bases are TGTGCCAGCAGCGTACAGGGAACGGGCACTGAA.

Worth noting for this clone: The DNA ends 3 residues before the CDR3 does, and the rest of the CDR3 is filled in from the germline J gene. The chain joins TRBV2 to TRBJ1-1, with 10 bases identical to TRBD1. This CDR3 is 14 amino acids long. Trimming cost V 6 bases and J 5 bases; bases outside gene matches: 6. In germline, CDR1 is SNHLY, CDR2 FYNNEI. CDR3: CASRLPGQGTEAFF. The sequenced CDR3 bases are TGTGCCAGCAGGCTCCCGGGACAGGGGACTGAA.

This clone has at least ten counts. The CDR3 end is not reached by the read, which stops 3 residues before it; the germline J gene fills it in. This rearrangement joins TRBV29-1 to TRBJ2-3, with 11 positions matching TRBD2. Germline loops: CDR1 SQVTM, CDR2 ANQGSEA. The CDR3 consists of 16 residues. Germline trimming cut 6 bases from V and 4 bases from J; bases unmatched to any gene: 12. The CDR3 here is CSVTPGTSGVSDTQYF. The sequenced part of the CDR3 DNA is TGCAGCGTAACCCCCGGGACTAGCGGAGTCTCAGATACG.

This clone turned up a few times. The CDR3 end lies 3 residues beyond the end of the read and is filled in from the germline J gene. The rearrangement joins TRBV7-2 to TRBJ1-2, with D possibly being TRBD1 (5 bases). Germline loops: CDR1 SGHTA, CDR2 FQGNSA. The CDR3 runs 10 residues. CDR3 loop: CASRDRTYTF. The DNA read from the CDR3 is TGTGCCAGCAGGGACCGGACA.

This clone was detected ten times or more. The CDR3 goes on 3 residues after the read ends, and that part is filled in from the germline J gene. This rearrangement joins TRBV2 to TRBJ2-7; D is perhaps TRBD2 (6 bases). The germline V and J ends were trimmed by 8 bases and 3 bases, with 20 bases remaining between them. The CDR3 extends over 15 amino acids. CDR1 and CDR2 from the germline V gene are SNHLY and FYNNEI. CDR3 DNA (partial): TGTGCCAGCGCCCCCTTCCCGGGACTCCTCTACGAG. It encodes CASAPFPGLLYE. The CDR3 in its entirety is CASAPFPGLLYEQYF.

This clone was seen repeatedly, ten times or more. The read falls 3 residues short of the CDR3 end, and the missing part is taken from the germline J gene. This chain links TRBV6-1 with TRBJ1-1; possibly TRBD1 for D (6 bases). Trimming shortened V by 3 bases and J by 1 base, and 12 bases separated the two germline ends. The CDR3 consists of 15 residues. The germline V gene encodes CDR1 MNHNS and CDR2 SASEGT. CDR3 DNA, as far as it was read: TGTGCCAGCAGTGAGACAGGATTAGAGAACACTGAA. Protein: CASSETGLENTE. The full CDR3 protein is CASSETGLENTEAFF.

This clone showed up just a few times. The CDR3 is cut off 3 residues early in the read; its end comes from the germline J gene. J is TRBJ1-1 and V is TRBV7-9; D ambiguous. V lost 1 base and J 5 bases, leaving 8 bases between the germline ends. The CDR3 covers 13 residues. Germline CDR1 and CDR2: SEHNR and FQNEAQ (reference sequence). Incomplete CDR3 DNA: TGTGCCAGCAGCTTAGAAGTGCGAACTGAA. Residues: CASSLEVRTE. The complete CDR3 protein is CASSLEVRTEAFF. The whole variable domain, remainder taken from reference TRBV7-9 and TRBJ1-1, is DTGVSQNPRHKITKRGQNVTFRCDPISEHNRLYWYRQTLGQGPEFLTYFQNEAQLEKSRLLSDRFSAERPKGSFSTLEIQRTEQGDSAMYLCASSLEVRTEAFFGQGTRLTVV.

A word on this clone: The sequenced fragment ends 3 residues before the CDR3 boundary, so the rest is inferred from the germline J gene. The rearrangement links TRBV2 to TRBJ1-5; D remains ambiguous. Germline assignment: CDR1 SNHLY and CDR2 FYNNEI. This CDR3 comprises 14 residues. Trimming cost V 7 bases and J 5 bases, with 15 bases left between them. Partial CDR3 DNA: TGTGCCAGCAAAGTAAATTCGGGTTATCAGCCC. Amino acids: CASKVNSGYQP. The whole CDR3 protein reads CASKVNSGYQPQHF.

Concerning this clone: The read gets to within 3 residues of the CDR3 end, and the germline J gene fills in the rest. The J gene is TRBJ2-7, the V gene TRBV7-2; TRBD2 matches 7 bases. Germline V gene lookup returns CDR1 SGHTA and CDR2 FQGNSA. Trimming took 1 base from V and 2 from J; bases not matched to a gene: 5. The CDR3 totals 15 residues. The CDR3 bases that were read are TGTGCCAGCAGCTTAGGTGCTAGCGGTACCTACGAG. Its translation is CASSLGASGTYE. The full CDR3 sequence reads CASSLGASGTYEQYF. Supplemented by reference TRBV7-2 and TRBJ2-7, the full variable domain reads GAGVSQSPSNKVTEKGKDVELRCDPISGHTALYWYRQSLGQGLEFLIYFQGNSAPDKSGLPSDRFSAERTGGSVSTLTIQRTQQEDSAVYLCASSLGASGTYEQYFGPGTRLTVT.

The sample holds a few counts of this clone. The covered CDR3 bases are TGTGCCTGGAGCCCTAGCGGAACTTACACAGATACG. Translated: CAWSPSGTYTDT. The complete CDR3 protein is CAWSPSGTYTDTQYF. This sequence joins TRBV30 and TRBJ2-3; 7 bases agree with TRBD2. Sequencing ends 3 residues short of the CDR3 end; the germline J gene provides the rest. The CDR3 has 15 amino acids. Germline V gives CDR1 GTSNPN, CDR2 SVGIG (reference sequence). V dropped 3 bases and J dropped 2; count of bases not matched to a gene: 8.

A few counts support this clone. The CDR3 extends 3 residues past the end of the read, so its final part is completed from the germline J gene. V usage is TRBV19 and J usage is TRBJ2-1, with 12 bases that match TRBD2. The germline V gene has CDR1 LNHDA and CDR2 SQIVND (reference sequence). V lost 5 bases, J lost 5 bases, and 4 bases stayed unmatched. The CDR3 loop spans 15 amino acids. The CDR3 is CASSLRTSGNNEQFF. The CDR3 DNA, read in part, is TGTGCCAGTAGTCTTCGGACTAGCGGGAACAATGAG. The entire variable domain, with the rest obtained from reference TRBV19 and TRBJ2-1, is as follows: DGGITQSPKYLFRKEGQNVTLSCEQNLNHDAMYWYRQDPGQGLRLIYYSQIVNDFQKGDIAEGYSVSREKKESFPLTVTSAQKNPTAFYLCASSLRTSGNNEQFFGPGTRLTVL.

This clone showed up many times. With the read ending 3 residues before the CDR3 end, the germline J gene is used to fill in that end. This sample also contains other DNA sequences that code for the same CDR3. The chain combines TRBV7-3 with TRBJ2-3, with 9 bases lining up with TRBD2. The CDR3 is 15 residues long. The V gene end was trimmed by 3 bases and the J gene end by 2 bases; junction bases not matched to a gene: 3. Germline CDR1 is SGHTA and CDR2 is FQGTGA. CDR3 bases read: TGTGCCAGCAGCTTCCAGCGGGGGGTCACAGATACG. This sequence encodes CASSFQRGVTDT. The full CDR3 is CASSFQRGVTDTQYF.

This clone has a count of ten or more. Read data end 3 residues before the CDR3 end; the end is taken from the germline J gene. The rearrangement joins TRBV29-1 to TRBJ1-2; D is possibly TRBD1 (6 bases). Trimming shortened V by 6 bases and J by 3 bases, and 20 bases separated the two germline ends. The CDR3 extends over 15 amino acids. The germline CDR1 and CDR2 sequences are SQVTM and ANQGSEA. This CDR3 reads CSVTPWGGTDYGYTF. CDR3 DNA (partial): TGCAGCGTCACCCCCTGGGGGGGCACAGACTATGGC.